The following is a T cell receptor (beta chain) sequence with its context. Study processing details: Amplification of reference gene primers provided the estimated nucleated cell counts. Assay: immunoSEQ multiplex PCR; the TCRdb copy retains only in-frame clones and omits some. The DNA gave D and trimming, while V, J and clone size come from that table. This sample yields about 310,000 clones, of which roughly 87% are seen a single time; 1% belongs to the top ten. With V trimmed by 4 bases and J by 4 bases, 5 bases remained unmatched. CDR3 size: 14 residues. Germline V gene data show CDR1 as MNHEY and CDR2 as SVGAGI. This sample was included in a study of blood T cell repertoires in COVID-19. Across the study: Acute and convalescent COVID-19 specimens originated in the United States, Italy and Spain. The cDNA or gDNA used as material had been derived from T cells, B-cell-depleted T cells, or PBMCs.

The sequence was collected from a man aged 45-60 years with active or convalescent COVID-19. The rearrangement links TRBV6-5 to TRBJ2-5, with 8 nucleotides matching TRBD1. Material for sequencing was peripheral blood. The CDR3 is CASSLQGEVETQYF. The CDR3, as DNA: TGTGCCAGCAGTTTACAGGGGGAGGTAGAGACCCAGTACTTC.